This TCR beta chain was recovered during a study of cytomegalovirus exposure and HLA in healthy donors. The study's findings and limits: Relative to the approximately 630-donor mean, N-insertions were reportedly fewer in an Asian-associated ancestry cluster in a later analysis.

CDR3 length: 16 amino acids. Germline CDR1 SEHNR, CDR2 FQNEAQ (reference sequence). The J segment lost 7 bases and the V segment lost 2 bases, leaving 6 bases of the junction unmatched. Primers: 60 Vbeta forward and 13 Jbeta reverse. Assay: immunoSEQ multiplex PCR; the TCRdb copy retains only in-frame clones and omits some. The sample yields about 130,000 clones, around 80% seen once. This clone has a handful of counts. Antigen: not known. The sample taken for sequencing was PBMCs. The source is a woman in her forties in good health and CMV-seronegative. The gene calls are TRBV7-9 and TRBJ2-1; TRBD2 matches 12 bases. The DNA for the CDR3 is TGTGCCAGCAGCTTAACGTTGACTAGCGGGAGTAATGAGCAGTTCTTC. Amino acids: CASSLTLTSGSNEQFF.